This entry lists 31 T cell receptor beta chains sequenced from one sample in a study of shared clonotypes between healthy human individuals. Libraries were prepared by immunoSEQ multiplex PCR; TCRdb keeps only in-frame clonotypes and omits some of them. The sample includes roughly 2.1 million clones, 85% to 95% of them seen just once. Cells designated naive CD8 were CD45RO-negative and were positively selected for CCR7, with terminally differentiated effector memory CD45RA+ cells excluded. Material: naive CD8+ T cells from PBMCs. The receptor set was obtained from a man between 18 and 35 years old in good health. Some clones in this sample may be carry-over from other donors' samples.

The rearrangement joins TRBV28 to TRBJ2-7, with 7 bases that match TRBD1. Germline CDR1 MDHEN, CDR2 SYDVKM. The junction had 5 bases not matched to a gene; V was cut back by 6 bases and J by 6 bases. The CDR3 runs 12 residues. Here the CDR3 reads CASRRNRGEQYF. The CDR3 DNA reads TGTGCCAGCAGGAGAAACAGGGGCGAGCAGTACTTC.

The rearrangement links TRBV28 to TRBJ2-1; the D is unclear. This CDR3 contains 16 residues. The germline gives CDR1 MDHEN, CDR2 SYDVKM. The germline V and J ends were trimmed by 4 bases and 2 bases, with 15 bases remaining between them. CDR3 DNA sequence: TGTGCCAGCAGTTCAACACGGACGGTTACCTACAATGAGCAGTTCTTC. It codes for CASSSTRTVTYNEQFF.

The chain combines TRBV30 with TRBJ2-7; D might be TRBD2 (5 bases). CDR3 length: 12 residues. The V end lost 4 bases, the J end lost 4 bases, and 11 bases lay between the germline ends. CDR1 and CDR2 from the germline V gene are GTSNPN and SVGIG (reference sequence). CDR3 sequence reads: CAWTERAYEQYF. For the CDR3, the DNA is TGTGCCTGGACAGAGAGGGCGTACGAGCAGTACTTC. The whole variable domain, remainder taken from reference TRBV30 and TRBJ2-7, is SQTIHQWPATLVQPVGSPLSLECTVEGTSNPNLYWYRQAAGRGLQLLFYSVGIGQISSEVPQNLSASRPQDRQFILSSKKLLLSDSGFYLCAWTERAYEQYFGPGTRLTVT.

This clone appeared a few times. The V call is TRBV5-6, the J call TRBJ2-7, with a tentative D call TRBD2 (7 bases). The germline gives CDR1 SGHDT, CDR2 YYEEEE. This CDR3 has 12 residues. The V and J ends lost 4 bases and 6 bases respectively, with 11 bases between them. The CDR3 is CASSGGAGEQYF. For the CDR3, the DNA is TGTGCCAGCAGCGGGGGGGCTGGCGAGCAGTACTTC.

This rearrangement joins TRBV14 to TRBJ1-1, with D possibly matching TRBD1 (5 bases). Per germline, CDR1 SGHDN and CDR2 FVKESK. Trimming removed 2 bases at V and 8 bases at J, with 12 bases between. This CDR3 is 13 amino acids long. CDR3 sequence reads: CASSQLQGVEAFF. DNA for the CDR3: TGTGCCAGCAGCCAACTTCAGGGCGTCGAAGCTTTCTTT. Combining the CDR3 with reference TRBV14 and TRBJ1-1 gives the whole variable domain EAGVTQFPSHSVIEKGQTVTLRCDPISGHDNLYWYRRVMGKEIKFLLHFVKESKQDESGMPNNRFLAERTGGTYSTLKVQPAELEDSGVYFCASSQLQGVEAFFGQGTRLTVV.

This chain connects TRBV28 to TRBJ2-7, with D maybe TRBD2 (5 bases). In germline, CDR1 is MDHEN, CDR2 SYDVKM. This CDR3 contains 13 residues. Trimming stripped 10 bases from V and 0 bases from J, with 13 bases between. The CDR3 sequence is CATRRESSYEQYF. In DNA form, the CDR3 reads TGTGCCACCCGAAGGGAGAGCTCCTACGAGCAGTACTTC. Filled out from reference TRBV28 and TRBJ2-7, the complete variable domain reads DVKVTQSSRYLVKRTGEKVFLECVQDMDHENMFWYRQDPGLGLRLIYFSYDVKMKEKGDIPEGYSVSREKKERFSLILESASTNQTSMYLCATRRESSYEQYFGPGTRLTVT.

This chain links TRBV4-2 with TRBJ2-7; D ambiguous. From germline, CDR1 is LGHNA and CDR2 YNFKEQ. CDR3 length: 15 residues. Trimming took off 0 bases at V and 1 base at J, with 10 bases between the two ends. The CDR3 bases are TGTGCCAGCAGCCAAGATATGGACGGGTCCTACGAGCAGTACTTC. Residues: CASSQDMDGSYEQYF.

This chain links TRBV29-1 with TRBJ2-3; tentatively, D is TRBD1 (6 bases). The V gene lost 7 bases and the J gene lost 6 bases, with 26 bases spanning the gap. Germline V gene lookup returns CDR1 SQVTM and CDR2 ANQGSEA. The CDR3 spans 16 residues. The CDR3 is CSAPTGRGPLMDTQYF. The CDR3 DNA sequence: TGCAGCGCGCCTACAGGCAGGGGACCACTTATGGATACGCAGTATTTT.

The CDR3 DNA reads as TGTGCCAGCAAGGAGAATGCGCTAGCGGGAGGTGCTATGGCCAATGAGCAGTTCTTC. This sequence encodes CASKENALAGGAMANEQFF. V gene TRBV6-4 combines with J gene TRBJ2-1; the match to TRBD2 covers 11 bases. Losses at the gene ends were 7 bases for V and 6 bases for J; bases not matched to a gene: 20. The CDR3 is 19 residues long. Looked up from germline, CDR1 is MRHNA and CDR2 is SNTAGT.

The rearrangement links TRBV7-3 to TRBJ1-2; D not resolved. CDR1 is SGHTA, CDR2 FQGTGA, per germline. The length of the CDR3 is 12 residues. V was clipped by 8 bases and J by 1 base, with 8 bases between them. The CDR3 region is CASPTSNYGYTF. The CDR3 nucleotides read TGTGCCAGCCCCACGAGTAACTATGGCTACACCTTC.

The chain joins TRBV7-9 to TRBJ2-1; 7 positions agree with TRBD2. Germline CDR1 reads SEHNR; CDR2 reads FQNEAQ (reference sequence). Trimming removed 6 bases from V and 5 bases from J; junction bases left unmatched: 7. CDR3 length: 14 amino acids. CDR3 amino acids: CASREGLDHNEQFF. DNA of the CDR3: TGTGCCAGCAGAGAAGGACTAGACCACAATGAGCAGTTCTTC.

The rearrangement links TRBV2 to TRBJ2-1; D might be TRBD2 (6 bases). Trimming took off 6 bases at V and 7 bases at J, with 19 bases between the two ends. CDR3 size: 15 residues. Per germline, CDR1 SNHLY and CDR2 FYNNEI. This CDR3 is CASRRLAGRDNEQFF. Here the CDR3 DNA reads TGTGCCAGCAGACGACTGGCGGGACGGGATAATGAGCAGTTCTTC. Full variable domain (rest looked up from reference TRBV2 and TRBJ2-1): EPEVTQTPSHQVTQMGQEVILRCVPISNHLYFYWYRQILGQKVEFLVSFYNNEISEKSEIFDDQFSVERPDGSNFTLKIRSTKLEDSAMYFCASRRLAGRDNEQFFGPGTRLTVL.

The V call is TRBV6-6, the J call TRBJ1-1, with 7 bases fitting TRBD1. Per the germline V gene, CDR1 is MNHNY and CDR2 is SVGAGI (reference sequence). Trimming at V came to 7 bases and at J to 2 bases, leaving 7 bases not matched to a gene. There are 14 residues in the CDR3. CDR3 in DNA: TGTGCCAGCACCCGAACAGGGGCCAACACTGAAGCTTTCTTT. Translating gives CASTRTGANTEAFF.

This rearrangement joins TRBV4-2 to TRBJ2-1; 12 positions agree with TRBD2. The CDR3 runs 18 residues. Germline assignment: CDR1 LGHNA and CDR2 YNFKEQ. V lost 1 base, J lost 0 bases, and 4 bases stayed unmatched. Here the CDR3 reads CASSQVATSGSSYNEQFF. CDR3 DNA sequence: TGTGCCAGCAGCCAAGTTGCGACTAGCGGGAGCTCCTACAATGAGCAGTTCTTC.

A single count supports this clone. The chain links TRBV6-5 to TRBJ2-5; the D gene is possibly TRBD2 (5 bases). Germline V gene data show CDR1 as MNHEY and CDR2 as SVGAGI. This CDR3 comprises 14 residues. The V end lost 4 bases, the J end lost 8 bases, and 17 bases lay between the germline ends. The CDR3 reads CASSSPRGAETQYF. CDR3 DNA: TGTGCCAGCAGTTCCCCGAGAGGAGCGGAAACCCAGTACTTC.

As concerns this clone: Different DNA sequences within this sample yield the same CDR3. V usage is TRBV6-1 and J usage is TRBJ1-1; no reliable D call. CDR1 is MNHNS, CDR2 SASEGT, per germline. This CDR3 has 13 amino acids. V gave up 1 base and J gave up 1 base, with 4 bases separating them. DNA for the CDR3: TGTGCCAGCAGTGAAGTAGGGAACACTGAAGCTTTCTTT. Its protein product is CASSEVGNTEAFF.

This chain uses TRBV19 with TRBJ2-7, with 9 nucleotides matching TRBD1. J lost 2 bases, V lost 5 bases, and 7 bases had no gene match. CDR1 LNHDA and CDR2 SQIVND come from the germline V gene (reference sequence). The CDR3 totals 15 residues. The CDR3 DNA sequence: TGTGCCAGTAGTGCTACCGGGACAGGGACCTACGAGCAGTACTTC. This translates into CASSATGTGTYEQYF.

The chain couples TRBV27 to TRBJ2-7; TRBD1 matches 9 bases. Germline V CDR1 and CDR2: MNHEY, SMNVEV (reference sequence). V lost 5 bases, J lost 3 bases, and 8 bases stayed unmatched. This CDR3 spans 15 amino acids. The CDR3 loop reads CASSPRTGDGYEQYF. The CDR3 DNA follows: TGTGCCAGCAGTCCCCGGACAGGGGACGGCTACGAGCAGTACTTC.

The J gene is TRBJ2-7, the V gene TRBV7-3, with TRBD2 matching over 7 bases. Looked up from germline, CDR1 is SGHTA and CDR2 is FQGTGA. CDR3 length equals 14 residues. V was clipped by 5 bases and J by 2 bases; unmatched bases: 6. The CDR3 is CASSPRAGAYEQYF. DNA for the CDR3: TGTGCCAGCAGCCCAAGGGCGGGGGCCTACGAGCAGTACTTC.

The chain links TRBV7-9 to TRBJ2-2; D might be TRBD1 (5 bases). The germline V gene encodes CDR1 SEHNR and CDR2 FQNEAQ (reference sequence). The CDR3 is 15 residues long. Trimming cost V 5 bases and J 6 bases, with 16 bases left between them. The CDR3 region has the DNA TGTGCCAGCAGCAGCAGGGTCGGGTTTCCCGGGGAGCTGTTTTTT. Protein product: CASSSRVGFPGELFF.

This chain connects TRBV28 to TRBJ1-5, with D possibly TRBD1 on 6 matching bases. The V and J ends lost 1 base and 0 bases respectively, with 25 bases between them. CDR1 and CDR2 (germline): MDHEN, SYDVKM. CDR3 length: 21 amino acids. CDR3 residues: CASSLFRPGAGGSYSNQPQHF. For the CDR3, the DNA is TGTGCCAGCAGTTTATTCCGGCCGGGGGCGGGGGGATCTTATAGCAATCAGCCCCAGCATTTT.

The V call is TRBV5-6, the J call TRBJ1-3; D gene ambiguous. Trimming stripped 0 bases from V and 4 bases from J, with 8 bases between. From germline, CDR1 is SGHDT and CDR2 YYEEEE. The CDR3 sequence is 14 residues long. CDR3: CASSLGGNGNTIYF. CDR3 nucleotide sequence: TGTGCCAGCAGCTTGGGAGGGAACGGAAACACCATATATTTT.

The chain employs TRBV28 and TRBJ1-5; 7 bases are a match to TRBD1. The germline V gene encodes CDR1 MDHEN and CDR2 SYDVKM. J was trimmed by 5 bases and V by 3 bases; bases with no gene match: 10. The CDR3 runs 16 residues. The CDR3 DNA reads TGTGCCAGCAGTTTCCGTGCACAGGGGATCGATCAGCCCCAGCATTTT. Protein product: CASSFRAQGIDQPQHF.

The J gene is TRBJ2-5, the V gene TRBV5-1; the D gene could be TRBD1 or TRBD2 (5 bases each). The CDR3 loop spans 16 amino acids. Trimming left V 0 bases short and J 5 bases short, with 17 bases between. CDR1 is SGHRS, CDR2 YFSETQ, per germline. The CDR3, as DNA: TGCGCCAGCAGCTTGGCCGAGGGACGGGCTCGGGAGACCCAGTACTTC. Its protein is CASSLAEGRARETQYF. The variable domain in full, with the rest retrieved from reference TRBV5-1 and TRBJ2-5, is KAGVTQTPRYLIKTRGQQVTLSCSPISGHRSVSWYQQTPGQGLQFLFEYFSETQRNKGNFPGRFSGRQFSNSRSEMNVSTLELGDSALYLCASSLAEGRARETQYFGPGTRLLVL.

This chain uses TRBV2 with TRBJ2-7; no firm D call. The CDR3 has 13 residues. V lost 10 bases and J lost 3, with 16 bases in between. Germline-derived CDR1 and CDR2 are SNHLY and FYNNEI. The CDR3 is CAITYSQNYEQYF. The CDR3 nucleotides are TGTGCCATCACCTATTCACAAAACTACGAGCAGTACTTC.

This rearrangement joins TRBV9 to TRBJ2-5, with D tentatively TRBD2 (6 bases). The germline CDR1 and CDR2 sequences are SGDLS and YYNGEE. The CDR3 is 15 amino acids. V lost 4 bases and J lost 4, with 17 bases in between. The CDR3 coding sequence is TGTGCCAGCAGCAAAGGAGGGGCTGTAGGAGAGACCCAGTACTTC. Translated, it gives CASSKGGAVGETQYF.

This chain joins TRBV11-1 and TRBJ2-1; D not resolved. This CDR3 is 14 amino acids long. CDR1 is SGHAT, CDR2 FQDESV, per germline (reference sequence). V dropped 4 bases and J dropped 4 bases, with 11 bases sitting between them. CDR3 region: CASSSILGYNEQFF. DNA for the CDR3: TGTGCCAGCAGCTCCATACTTGGATACAATGAGCAGTTCTTC.

The chain employs TRBV7-2 and TRBJ2-1; 14 bases map to TRBD2. Germline V gives CDR1 SGHTA, CDR2 FQGNSA. The CDR3 consists of 17 residues. The V segment lost 5 bases and the J segment 0 bases; nucleotides outside the gene matches: 3. The CDR3 sequence is CASSEGTSGSSYNEQFF. In DNA form, the CDR3 reads TGTGCCAGCAGCGAGGGGACTAGCGGGAGCTCCTACAATGAGCAGTTCTTC. The entire variable domain, with the rest obtained from reference TRBV7-2 and TRBJ2-1, is as follows: GAGVSQSPSNKVTEKGKDVELRCDPISGHTALYWYRQSLGQGLEFLIYFQGNSAPDKSGLPSDRFSAERTGGSVSTLTIQRTQQEDSAVYLCASSEGTSGSSYNEQFFGPGTRLTVL.

The rearrangement links TRBV11-2 to TRBJ2-5; a weak D match, TRBD1 (5 bases). Germline-derived CDR1 and CDR2 are SGHAT and FQNNGV. This CDR3 comprises 15 residues. The ends were cut back, 2 bases at V and 5 bases at J, with 15 bases in the middle. The CDR3 nucleotides are TGTGCCAGCAGCTTAAACTTCAGGGCGCTGGAGACCCAGTACTTC. Its translation: CASSLNFRALETQYF. The full variable domain, its missing parts supplied by reference TRBV11-2 and TRBJ2-5, is EAGVAQSPRYKIIEKRQSVAFWCNPISGHATLYWYQQILGQGPKLLIQFQNNGVVDDSQLPKDRFSAERLKGVDSTLKIQPAKLEDSAVYLCASSLNFRALETQYFGPGTRLLVL.

The chain combines TRBV6-5 with TRBJ2-3; D remains unclear. CDR3 size: 14 residues. Germline values: CDR1 MNHEY, CDR2 SVGAGI. The V end lost 2 bases, the J end lost 8 bases, and 14 bases lay between the germline ends. The CDR3 protein is CASSYLRAHGTQYF. The CDR3 nucleotides read TGTGCCAGCAGTTACCTCCGAGCTCATGGTACGCAGTATTTT.

This clone was recorded once. The V gene is TRBV27, the J gene TRBJ1-1; maybe TRBD1 (5 bases). CDR3 size: 15 residues. In germline, CDR1 is MNHEY, CDR2 SMNVEV (reference sequence). Trimming cost V 10 bases and J 0 bases, with 18 bases left between them. As DNA, the CDR3 is TGTGCCACGAAGGTTGCGGGGCCCCTGAACACTGAAGCTTTCTTT. This gives the protein CATKVAGPLNTEAFF.